This T cell receptor beta chain was documented in a study of graft-versus-host responses after intestinal transplantation. Method: immunoSEQ multiplex PCR; TCRdb's copy keeps in-frame clones and lacks some. The sample carries 77,000 or so clones, 92% recorded once. The CDR3 runs 13 residues. The V end was cut by 4 bases, the J end by 11 bases, with 15 bases between. CDR1 and CDR2 from the germline V gene are LGHNA and YNFKEQ. Sequenced material: PBMCs, taken 98 days after intestinal transplantation. The V and J genes are TRBV4-2 and TRBJ2-1, with D tentatively TRBD2 (5 bases). This TCR was recovered from a human patient who received an intestinal transplant, so some T cells may come from the graft donor. The CDR3 loop reads CASSPRTAPKQFF. As DNA, the CDR3 is TGTGCCAGCAGCCCCCGGACTGCTCCTAAGCAGTTCTTC.